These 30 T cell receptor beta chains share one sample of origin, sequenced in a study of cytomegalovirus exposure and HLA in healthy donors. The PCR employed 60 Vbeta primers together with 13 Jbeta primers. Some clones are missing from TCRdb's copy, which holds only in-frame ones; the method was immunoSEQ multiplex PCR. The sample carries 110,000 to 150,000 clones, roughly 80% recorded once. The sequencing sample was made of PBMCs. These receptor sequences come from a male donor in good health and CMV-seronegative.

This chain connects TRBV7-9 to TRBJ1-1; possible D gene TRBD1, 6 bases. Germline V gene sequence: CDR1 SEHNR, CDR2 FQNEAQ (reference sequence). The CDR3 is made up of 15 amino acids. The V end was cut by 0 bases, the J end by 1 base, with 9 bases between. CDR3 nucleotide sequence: TGTGCCAGCAGCTTAGCACAACAGGGGAACACTGAAGCTTTCTTT. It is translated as CASSLAQQGNTEAFF. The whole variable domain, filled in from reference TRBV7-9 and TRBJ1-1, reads DTGVSQNPRHKITKRGQNVTFRCDPISEHNRLYWYRQTLGQGPEFLTYFQNEAQLEKSRLLSDRFSAERPKGSFSTLEIQRTEQGDSAMYLCASSLAQQGNTEAFFGQGTRLTVV.

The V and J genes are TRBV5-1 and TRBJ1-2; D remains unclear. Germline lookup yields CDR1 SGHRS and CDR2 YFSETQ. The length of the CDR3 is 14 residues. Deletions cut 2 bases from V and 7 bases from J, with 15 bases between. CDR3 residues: CASSLSSGRRGYTF. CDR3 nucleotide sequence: TGCGCCAGCAGCTTATCGTCTGGGCGACGTGGCTACACCTTC.

CDR3 region: CASSLPSGAGGLNTGELFF. Here the CDR3 DNA reads TGTGCCAGCAGCCTACCCAGCGGAGCGGGGGGGCTGAACACCGGGGAGCTGTTTTTT. This chain connects TRBV7-3 to TRBJ2-2, with 10 bases that match TRBD2. The junction had 13 bases not matched to a gene; V was cut back by 5 bases and J by 1 base. Per the germline V gene, CDR1 is SGHTA and CDR2 is FQGTGA. CDR3 length: 19 residues.

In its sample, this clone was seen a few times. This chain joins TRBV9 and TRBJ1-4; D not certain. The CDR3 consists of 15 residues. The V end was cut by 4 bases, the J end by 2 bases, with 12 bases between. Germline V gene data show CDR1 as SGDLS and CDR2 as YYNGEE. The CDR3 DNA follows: TGTGCCAGCAGCCCACAGATCAACACTAATGAAAAACTGTTTTTT. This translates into CASSPQINTNEKLFF.

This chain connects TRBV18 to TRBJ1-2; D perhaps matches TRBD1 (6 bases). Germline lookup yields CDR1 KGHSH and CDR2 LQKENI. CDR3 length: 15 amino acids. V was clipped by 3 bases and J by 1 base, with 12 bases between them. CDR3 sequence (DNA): TGTGCCAGCTCACCCTTGGACAGAAATAACTATGGCTACACCTTC. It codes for CASSPLDRNNYGYTF.

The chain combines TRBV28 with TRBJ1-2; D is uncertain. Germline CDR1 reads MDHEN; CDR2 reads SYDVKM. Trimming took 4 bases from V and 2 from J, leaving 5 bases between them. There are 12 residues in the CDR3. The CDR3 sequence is CASSSSNYGYTF. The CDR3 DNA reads TGTGCCAGCAGTTCTTCCAACTATGGCTACACCTTC.

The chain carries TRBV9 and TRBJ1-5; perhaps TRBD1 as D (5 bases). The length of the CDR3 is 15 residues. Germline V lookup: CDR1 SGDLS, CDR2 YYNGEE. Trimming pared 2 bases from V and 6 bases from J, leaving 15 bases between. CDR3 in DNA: TGTGCCAGCAGCGTCCCGGGGGAGGGGAGTCAGCCCCAGCATTTT. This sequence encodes CASSVPGEGSQPQHF. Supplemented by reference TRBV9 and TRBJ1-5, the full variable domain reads DSGVTQTPKHLITATGQRVTLRCSPRSGDLSVYWYQQSLDQGLQFLIQYYNGEERAKGNILERFSAQQFPDLHSELNLSSLELGDSALYFCASSVPGEGSQPQHFGDGTRLSIL.

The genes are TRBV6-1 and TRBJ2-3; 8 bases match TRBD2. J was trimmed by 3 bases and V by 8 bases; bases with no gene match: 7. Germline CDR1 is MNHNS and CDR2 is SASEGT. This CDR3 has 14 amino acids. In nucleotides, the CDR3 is TGTGCCAGCGGACTAGCCTCATATACAGATACGCAGTATTTT. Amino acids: CASGLASYTDTQYF.

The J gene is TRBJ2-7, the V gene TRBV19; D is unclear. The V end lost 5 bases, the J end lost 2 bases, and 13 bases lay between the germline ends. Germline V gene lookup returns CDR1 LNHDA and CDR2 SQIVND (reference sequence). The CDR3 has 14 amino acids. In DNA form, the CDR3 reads TGTGCCAGTAGTTCCGGCCAAGGAGCCTACGAGCAGTACTTC. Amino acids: CASSSGQGAYEQYF.

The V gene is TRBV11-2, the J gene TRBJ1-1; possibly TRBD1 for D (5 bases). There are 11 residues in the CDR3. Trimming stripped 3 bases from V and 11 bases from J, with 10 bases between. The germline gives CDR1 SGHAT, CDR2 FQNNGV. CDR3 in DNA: TGTGCCAGCAGCTTCACGGGGGGGGCTTTCTTT. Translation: CASSFTGGAFF.

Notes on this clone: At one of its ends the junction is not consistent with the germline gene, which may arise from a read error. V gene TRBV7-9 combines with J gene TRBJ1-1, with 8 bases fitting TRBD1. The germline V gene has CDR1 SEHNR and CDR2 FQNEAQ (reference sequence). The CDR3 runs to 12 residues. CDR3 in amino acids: CSSSHRDREAFF. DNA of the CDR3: TGTTCCAGCAGCCACCGGGACAGGGAAGCTTTCTTT.

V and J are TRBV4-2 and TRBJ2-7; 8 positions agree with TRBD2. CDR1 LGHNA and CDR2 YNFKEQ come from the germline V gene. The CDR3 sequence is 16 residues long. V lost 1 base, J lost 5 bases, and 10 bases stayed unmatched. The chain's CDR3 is CASSQVVIAGRNEQYF. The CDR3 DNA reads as TGTGCCAGCAGCCAAGTAGTAATAGCGGGACGAAACGAGCAGTACTTC.

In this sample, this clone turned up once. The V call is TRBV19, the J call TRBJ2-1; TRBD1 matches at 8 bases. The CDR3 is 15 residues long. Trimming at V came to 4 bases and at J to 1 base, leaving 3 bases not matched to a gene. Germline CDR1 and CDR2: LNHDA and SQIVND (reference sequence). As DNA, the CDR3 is TGTGCCAGTAGTACAGGGGGCAATTCCTACAATGAGCAGTTCTTC. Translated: CASSTGGNSYNEQFF.

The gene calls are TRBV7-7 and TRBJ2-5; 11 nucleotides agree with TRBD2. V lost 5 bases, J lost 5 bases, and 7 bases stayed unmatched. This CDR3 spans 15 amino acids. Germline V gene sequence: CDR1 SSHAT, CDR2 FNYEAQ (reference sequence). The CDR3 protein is CASSRSGGGRETQYF. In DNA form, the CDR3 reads TGTGCCAGCAGCCGTAGCGGGGGGGGACGGGAGACCCAGTACTTC. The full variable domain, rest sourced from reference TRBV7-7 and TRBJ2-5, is GAGVSQSPRYKVTKRGQDVTLRCDPISSHATLYWYQQALGQGPEFLTYFNYEAQPDKSGLPSDRFSAERPEGSISTLTIQRTEQRDSAMYRCASSRSGGGRETQYFGPGTRLLVL.

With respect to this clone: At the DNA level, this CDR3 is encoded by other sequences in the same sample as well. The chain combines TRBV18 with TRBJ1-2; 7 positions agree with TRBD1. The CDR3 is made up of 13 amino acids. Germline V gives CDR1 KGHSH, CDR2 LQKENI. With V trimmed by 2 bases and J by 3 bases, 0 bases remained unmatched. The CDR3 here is CASSPDRDYGYTF. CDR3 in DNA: TGTGCCAGCTCACCAGACAGGGACTATGGCTACACCTTC. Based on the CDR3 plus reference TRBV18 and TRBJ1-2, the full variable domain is NAGVMQNPRHLVRRRGQEARLRCSPMKGHSHVYWYRQLPEEGLKFMVYLQKENIIDESGMPKERFSAEFPKEGPSILRIQQVVRGDSAAYFCASSPDRDYGYTFGSGTRLTVV.

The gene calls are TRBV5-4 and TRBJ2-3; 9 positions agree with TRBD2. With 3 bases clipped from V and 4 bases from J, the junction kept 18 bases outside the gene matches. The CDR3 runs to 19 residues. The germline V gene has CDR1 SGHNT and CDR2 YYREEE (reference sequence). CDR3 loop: CASSSRRLAVRGASDTQYF. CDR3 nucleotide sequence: TGTGCCAGCAGCTCTCGAAGACTAGCGGTCCGCGGCGCATCAGATACGCAGTATTTT.

The CDR3, as DNA: TGTGCCAGCAGTCCTACAGGGTCTGGAAACACCATATATTTT. Its translation: CASSPTGSGNTIYF. This chain connects TRBV2 to TRBJ1-3; D is possibly TRBD1 (6 bases). The V and J ends lost 5 bases and 1 base respectively, with 9 bases between them. Germline CDR1 reads SNHLY; CDR2 reads FYNNEI. This CDR3 region has 14 residues.

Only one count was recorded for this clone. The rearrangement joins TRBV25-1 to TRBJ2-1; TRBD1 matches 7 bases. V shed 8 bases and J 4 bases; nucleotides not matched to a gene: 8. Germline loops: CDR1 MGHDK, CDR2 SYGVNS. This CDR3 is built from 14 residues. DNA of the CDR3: TGTGCCAGCGGCCCGGGACAGACGTACAATGAGCAGTTCTTC. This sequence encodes CASGPGQTYNEQFF.

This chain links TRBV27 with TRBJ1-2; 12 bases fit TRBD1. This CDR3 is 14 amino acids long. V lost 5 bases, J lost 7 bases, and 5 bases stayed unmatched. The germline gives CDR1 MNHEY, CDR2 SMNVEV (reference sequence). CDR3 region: CASSPRDRGPGYTF. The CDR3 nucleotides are TGTGCCAGCAGTCCTCGGGACAGGGGGCCTGGCTACACCTTC.

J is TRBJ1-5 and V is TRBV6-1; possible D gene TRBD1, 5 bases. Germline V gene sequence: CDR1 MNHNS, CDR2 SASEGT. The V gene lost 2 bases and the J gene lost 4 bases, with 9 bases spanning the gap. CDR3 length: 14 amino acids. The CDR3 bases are TGTGCCAGCAGTGAATGGGCAGGGAATCAGCCCCAGCATTTT. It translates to CASSEWAGNQPQHF.

The CDR3 region has the DNA TGTGCCAGCGGATCTGGACAGGGTGGTCCGGAGCAGTACTTC. It is translated as CASGSGQGGPEQYF. This chain uses TRBV28 with TRBJ2-7; TRBD1 agrees at 8 bases. The trim removed 8 bases at V and 7 bases at J, leaving 13 bases unmatched. Germline V gives CDR1 MDHEN, CDR2 SYDVKM. The CDR3 covers 14 residues.

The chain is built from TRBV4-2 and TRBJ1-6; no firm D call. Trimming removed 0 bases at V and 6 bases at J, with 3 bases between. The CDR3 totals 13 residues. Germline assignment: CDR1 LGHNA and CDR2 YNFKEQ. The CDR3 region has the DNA TGTGCCAGCAGCCAAGAGAGTAATTCACCCCTCCACTTT. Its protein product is CASSQESNSPLHF.

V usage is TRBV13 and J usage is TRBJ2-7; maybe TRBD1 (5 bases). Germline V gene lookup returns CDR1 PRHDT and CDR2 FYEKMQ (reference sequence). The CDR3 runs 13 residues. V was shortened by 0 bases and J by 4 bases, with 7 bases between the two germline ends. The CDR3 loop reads CASSLGTDYEQYF. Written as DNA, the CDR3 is TGTGCCAGCAGCTTAGGGACAGATTACGAGCAGTACTTC.

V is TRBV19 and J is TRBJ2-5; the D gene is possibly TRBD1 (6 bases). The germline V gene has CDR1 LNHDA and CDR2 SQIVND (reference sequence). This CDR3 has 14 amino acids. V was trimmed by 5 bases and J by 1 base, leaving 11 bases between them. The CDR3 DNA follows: TGTGCCAGTAGTCTGCAGGGGTCCCAAGAGACCCAGTACTTC. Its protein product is CASSLQGSQETQYF.

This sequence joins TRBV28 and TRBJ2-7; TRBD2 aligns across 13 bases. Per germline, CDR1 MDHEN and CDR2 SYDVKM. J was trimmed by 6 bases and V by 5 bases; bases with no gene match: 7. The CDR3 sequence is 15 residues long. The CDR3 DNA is TGTGCCAGCAGTGGCCGGACTAGCGGGAGTGTCGAGCAGTACTTC. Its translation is CASSGRTSGSVEQYF.

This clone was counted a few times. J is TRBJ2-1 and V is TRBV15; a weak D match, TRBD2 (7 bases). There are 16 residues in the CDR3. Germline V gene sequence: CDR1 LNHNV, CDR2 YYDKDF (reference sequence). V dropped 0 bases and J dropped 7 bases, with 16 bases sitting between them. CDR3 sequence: CATSRDVGGLWNEQFF. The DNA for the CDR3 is TGTGCCACCAGCAGAGATGTCGGGGGGCTGTGGAATGAGCAGTTCTTC.

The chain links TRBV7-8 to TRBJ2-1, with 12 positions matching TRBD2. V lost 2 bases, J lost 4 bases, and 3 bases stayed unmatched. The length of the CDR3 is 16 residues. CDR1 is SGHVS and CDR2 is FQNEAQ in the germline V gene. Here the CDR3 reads CASSLSGTSGYNEQFF. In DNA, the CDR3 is TGTGCCAGCAGCTTATCCGGGACTAGCGGGTACAATGAGCAGTTCTTC. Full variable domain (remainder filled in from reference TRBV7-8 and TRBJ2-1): GAGVSQSPRYKVAKRGQDVALRCDPISGHVSLFWYQQALGQGPEFLTYFQNEAQLDKSGLPSDRFFAERPEGSVSTLKIQRTQQEDSAVYLCASSLSGTSGYNEQFFGPGTRLTVL.

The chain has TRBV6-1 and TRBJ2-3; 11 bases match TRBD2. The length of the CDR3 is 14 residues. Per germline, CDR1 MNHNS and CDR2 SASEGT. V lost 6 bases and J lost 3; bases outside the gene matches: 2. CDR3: CASRIAGGTDTQYF. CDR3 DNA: TGTGCCAGCAGAATAGCGGGGGGGACAGATACGCAGTATTTT.

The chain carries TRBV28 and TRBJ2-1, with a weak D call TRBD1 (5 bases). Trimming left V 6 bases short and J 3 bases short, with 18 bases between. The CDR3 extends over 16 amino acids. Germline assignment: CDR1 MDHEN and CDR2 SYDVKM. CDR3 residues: CASRDRDLSYYNEQFF. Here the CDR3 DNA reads TGTGCCAGCAGAGACAGAGACCTTTCTTACTACAATGAGCAGTTCTTC.

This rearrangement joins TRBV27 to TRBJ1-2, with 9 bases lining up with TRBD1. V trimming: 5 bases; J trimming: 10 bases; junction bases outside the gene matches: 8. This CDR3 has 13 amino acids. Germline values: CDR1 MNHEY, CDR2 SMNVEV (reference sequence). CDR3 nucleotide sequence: TGTGCCAGCAGTGCCGGGACAGGGTACGTCTACACCTTC. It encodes CASSAGTGYVYTF.